This T cell receptor (beta chain) was recorded in a study of cytomegalovirus exposure and HLA in healthy donors. Study results and limitations: A later analysis associated some 16,000 TCR beta sequences with HLA alleles at a 0.05 false discovery rate. HLA restriction was apparent for most CMV-associated TCR beta chains in a later analysis. About 90% or about 30% of the time was how often most TCR beta V segments were productive, according to an earlier analysis. The study labeled 170 or so TCR beta chains cytomegalovirus-associated.

The primer mix had 60 Vbeta and 13 Jbeta primers. Produced via immunoSEQ multiplex PCR; TCRdb's table is partial and in-frame only. The sample consists of hundreds of thousands of clones, 65% to 85% of them appearing once. The V end lost 3 bases, the J end lost 7 bases, and 16 bases lay between the germline ends. The CDR3 consists of 14 residues. Per the germline V gene, CDR1 is PRHDT and CDR2 is FYEKMQ (reference sequence). This clone was observed a few times. Antigen unknown. The chain is built from TRBV13 and TRBJ2-7, with D maybe TRBD2 (5 bases). This sequence was found in a female donor in good health and CMV-seronegative. Sequenced material: PBMCs. CDR3 loop: CASSLGAVLEEQYF. In DNA form, the CDR3 reads TGTGCCAGCAGCTTGGGAGCTGTACTGGAAGAGCAGTACTTC.